The present T cell receptor (beta chain) was sequenced within a study of T-cell reconstitution after alpha-beta-depleted transplantation in children. It was with unique molecular identifiers that the TCRbeta library was prepared. One entry per CDR3 protein results from TCRdb running MiXCR on the PCR reads. The profile covers around 360,000 distinct CDR3 sequences, with about a tenth appearing a single time and more than 2% taken by the ten largest. The germline V gene has CDR1 SEHNR and CDR2 FQNEAQ (reference sequence). The CDR3 sequence is 15 residues long. The V segment lost 1 base and the J segment 4 bases; nucleotides outside the gene matches: 6.

This TCR was recovered from a human donor who donated a stem cell graft to a child with acute lymphoblastic leukemia. The gene calls are TRBV7-9 and TRBJ1-2, with 7 bases fitting TRBD1. The sequencing here drew on PBMCs from the stem cell graft donor, taken from the stem cell graft. Written as DNA, the CDR3 is TGTGCCAGCAGCTTAGAGGGGGCGAGTATCTATGGCTACACCTTC. It codes for CASSLEGASIYGYTF. Using reference TRBV7-9 and TRBJ1-2 for the parts outside the CDR3, the full variable domain is DTGVSQNPRHKITKRGQNVTFRCDPISEHNRLYWYRQTLGQGPEFLTYFQNEAQLEKSRLLSDRFSAERPKGSFSTLEIQRTEQGDSAMYLCASSLEGASIYGYTFGSGTRLTVV.